The 28 T cell receptor beta chains below all came from one sample that was sequenced in a study of spatial heterogeneity in lung cancer. Noted time point: sample taken at primary tumor resection. No cognate antigen is known for these TCRs. General study points: Counts of expanded intratumoral alpha and beta TCRs tracked tumor mutation counts.

In TCRdb, the 5' RACE reads were re-called with MiXCR into one record per CDR3 protein. The data show approximately 11,000 distinct CDR3 sequences, 4.5% to 5.5% seen once. Sequencing used lung tumor tissue, obtained at surgery. The source of these receptors is a male donor with early-stage non-small cell lung cancer.

The J gene is TRBJ2-3, the V gene TRBV20-1; 11 bases match TRBD2. V trimming: 5 bases; J trimming: 0 bases; junction bases outside the gene matches: 10. This CDR3 contains 17 residues. Germline V gene sequence: CDR1 DFQATT, CDR2 SNEGSKA (reference sequence). CDR3 amino acids: CSASTSGRGLSTDTQYF. The CDR3 DNA is TGCAGTGCTTCCACTAGCGGGAGAGGGCTGAGCACAGATACGCAGTATTTT.

This clonotype was counted many times. V gene TRBV6-5 combines with J gene TRBJ1-2; D gene uncertain. V lost 4 bases to trimming and J lost 4 bases, with 16 bases between them. Germline V gene lookup returns CDR1 MNHEY and CDR2 SVGAGI. This CDR3 spans 15 amino acids. CDR3 sequence (DNA): TGTGCCAGCAGTTCCCCCCTAGCAGGAGTCTATGGCTACACCTTC. It translates to CASSSPLAGVYGYTF.

In its sample, this clonotype ranks as medium-sized (0.01 to 0.1%). The chain carries TRBV5-6 and TRBJ2-2, with a tentative D call TRBD2 (5 bases). This CDR3 contains 14 residues. Trimming stripped 4 bases from V and 4 bases from J, with 11 bases between. In germline, CDR1 is SGHDT, CDR2 YYEEEE. CDR3 nucleotide sequence: TGTGCCAGCAGCCGGCCGGGATCCACCGGGGAGCTGTTTTTT. It specifies CASSRPGSTGELFF.

This clonotype qualifies as medium-sized. The CDR3: CSAFDSPYEQFF. CDR3 sequence (DNA): TGCAGTGCTTTTGACAGTCCATATGAGCAGTTCTTC. The gene calls are TRBV20-1 and TRBJ2-1; a weak D match, TRBD1 (5 bases). Germline loops: CDR1 DFQATT, CDR2 SNEGSKA (reference sequence). This CDR3 contains 12 residues. Trimming stripped 5 bases from V and 8 bases from J, with 13 bases between.

The sample holds many counts of this clonotype. The chain combines TRBV7-2 with TRBJ1-1; possibly TRBD1 for D (6 bases). The germline V gene has CDR1 SGHTA and CDR2 FQGNSA. The ends were cut back, 5 bases at V and 0 bases at J, with 7 bases in the middle. CDR3 size: 13 residues. The CDR3 loop reads CASSRQVNTEAFF. DNA for the CDR3: TGTGCCAGCAGCCGACAGGTGAACACTGAAGCTTTCTTT.

In this sample, this clonotype is medium-sized (0.01 to 0.1%). The CDR3 sequence: CASSFRTTSLNYGYTF. The CDR3 DNA follows: TGCGCCAGTTCCTTCCGCACCACTTCCCTTAACTATGGCTACACCTTC. This rearrangement joins TRBV5-1 to TRBJ1-2; the D is unclear. Trimming pared 8 bases from V and 1 base from J, leaving 21 bases between. This CDR3 spans 16 amino acids. Germline V gene data show CDR1 as SGHRS and CDR2 as YFSETQ. Together with reference TRBV5-1 and TRBJ1-2, the CDR3 gives the full variable domain: KAGVTQTPRYLIKTRGQQVTLSCSPISGHRSVSWYQQTPGQGLQFLFEYFSETQRNKGNFPGRFSGRQFSNSRSEMNVSTLELGDSALYLCASSFRTTSLNYGYTFGSGTRLTVV.

Relative to its sample, this clonotype is medium-sized. The rearrangement joins TRBV6-5 to TRBJ1-1; 7 bases fit TRBD1. Unmatched junction bases numbered 7, after V lost 0 bases and J lost 6 bases. Germline V CDR1 and CDR2: MNHEY, SVGAGI. The CDR3 runs to 15 residues. In DNA, the CDR3 is TGTGCCAGCAGTTACTCGAGGGGGCAGAAGGCTGAAGCTTTCTTT. Translation gives CASSYSRGQKAEAFF.

By sample share, this clonotype is medium-sized. The chain joins TRBV12-3 or TRBV12-4 to TRBJ2-1; 9 positions match TRBD2. There are 16 residues in the CDR3. V trimming: 5 bases; J trimming: 3 bases; junction bases outside the gene matches: 8. CDR3 DNA sequence: TGTGCCAGCAGTCCTTATAGCGGGGGACTCTACAATGAGCAGTTCTTC. It yields the protein CASSPYSGGLYNEQFF.

This clonotype was seen at least ten times. V is TRBV7-3 and J is TRBJ2-3, with D unresolved. CDR3 length: 16 residues. Per the germline V gene, CDR1 is SGHTA and CDR2 is FQGTGA. Trimming shortened V by 6 bases and J by 2 bases, and 18 bases separated the two germline ends. CDR3 coding DNA: TGTGCCAGCAGGGGCCTCACAGACTTCTTCACAGATACGCAGTATTTT. Its protein product is CASRGLTDFFTDTQYF.

This clonotype was seen repeatedly, ten times or more. This chain connects TRBV20-1 to TRBJ1-1; no firm D call. Germline loops: CDR1 DFQATT, CDR2 SNEGSKA (reference sequence). The V end lost 1 base, the J end lost 3 bases, and 12 bases lay between the germline ends. This CDR3 region has 14 residues. DNA of the CDR3: TGCAGTGCTAGAGCCATGGGATGGGACACTGAAGCTTTCTTT. It specifies CSARAMGWDTEAFF.

This clonotype was seen ten or more times. J is TRBJ2-2 and V is TRBV7-6; 13 bases are shared with TRBD2. This CDR3 region has 18 residues. Germline V gene sequence: CDR1 SGHVS, CDR2 FNYEAQ. V lost 1 base to trimming and J lost 5 bases; unmatched junction nucleotides: 7. The CDR3, as DNA: TGTGCCAGCAGCTTAGTAGGACTAGCGGGAGCAATGACCGGGGAGCTGTTTTTT. Its translation is CASSLVGLAGAMTGELFF.

This clonotype was counted many times. This chain links TRBV28 with TRBJ2-1, with D possibly matching TRBD1 (6 bases). CDR3 size: 14 residues. The V and J ends lost 8 bases and 1 base respectively, with 12 bases between them. Germline V gene sequence: CDR1 MDHEN, CDR2 SYDVKM. CDR3 residues: CASLGQQSYNEQFF. Written as DNA, the CDR3 is TGTGCCAGCCTAGGACAGCAATCCTACAATGAGCAGTTCTTC.

The chain uses TRBV2 and TRBJ1-2; 7 bases match TRBD1. Germline trimming cut 6 bases from V and 2 bases from J; bases unmatched to any gene: 3. Germline CDR1 is SNHLY and CDR2 is FYNNEI. There are 13 residues in the CDR3. DNA for the CDR3: TGTGCCAGCAGGGAGACAGGGAACTATGGCTACACCTTC. It specifies CASRETGNYGYTF.

Many counts were recorded for this clonotype. This rearrangement joins TRBV2 to TRBJ2-5, with 7 bases lining up with TRBD1. V lost 6 bases to trimming and J lost 0 bases; unmatched junction nucleotides: 4. The CDR3 runs 14 residues. Germline V gene sequence: CDR1 SNHLY, CDR2 FYNNEI. CDR3 nucleotide sequence: TGTGCCAGCAGCGCACAGGGGTACCAAGAGACCCAGTACTTC. This encodes CASSAQGYQETQYF.

This clonotype was detected many times. The chain carries TRBV6-5 and TRBJ2-7; D perhaps matches TRBD2 (6 bases). The germline CDR1 and CDR2 sequences are MNHEY and SVGAGI. This CDR3 is built from 13 residues. The V gene lost 5 bases and the J gene lost 3 bases, with 11 bases spanning the gap. The CDR3 is CASSLVGSYEQYF. The CDR3 DNA sequence: TGTGCCAGCAGTCTCGTCGGGAGCTACGAGCAGTACTTC.

This clonotype appeared many times. V is TRBV28 and J is TRBJ2-7, with 9 bases fitting TRBD2. The V segment lost 4 bases and the J segment 0 bases; nucleotides outside the gene matches: 4. CDR1 and CDR2 from the germline V gene are MDHEN and SYDVKM. CDR3 size: 15 residues. DNA of the CDR3: TGTGCCAGCAGTTCGACTAGCGGAGGCTCCTACGAGCAGTACTTC. It specifies CASSSTSGGSYEQYF.

This sequence joins TRBV6-1 and TRBJ1-5; TRBD1 might be the D (5 bases). V was shortened by 8 bases and J by 0 bases, with 11 bases between the two germline ends. Germline loops: CDR1 MNHNS, CDR2 SASEGT. The CDR3 sequence is 14 residues long. In nucleotides, the CDR3 is TGTGCCAGCGCGGAGGGGAATAGCAATCAGCCCCAGCATTTT. This encodes CASAEGNSNQPQHF.

The sample holds many counts of this clonotype. This chain connects TRBV27 to TRBJ1-2; D is possibly TRBD1 (6 bases). Germline loops: CDR1 MNHEY, CDR2 SMNVEV (reference sequence). V lost 6 bases, J lost 4 bases, and 12 bases lay in between. The CDR3 covers 13 residues. The CDR3 DNA is TGTGCCAGCAGATGGGGGGCAGCCTATGGCTACACCTTC. Its translation is CASRWGAAYGYTF.

In this sample, this clonotype turned up many times. This chain joins TRBV2 and TRBJ1-1, with D possibly being TRBD1 (6 bases). The germline V gene has CDR1 SNHLY and CDR2 FYNNEI. The V gene lost 1 base and the J gene lost 5 bases, with 8 bases spanning the gap. CDR3 length: 13 amino acids. The CDR3 DNA is TGTGCCAGCAGTGAAGGGACAGAAACTGAAGCTTTCTTT. Its protein product is CASSEGTETEAFF.

The chain is built from TRBV11-2 and TRBJ2-7; 10 bases line up with TRBD1. With V trimmed by 5 bases and J by 7 bases, 14 bases remained unmatched. From germline, CDR1 is SGHAT and CDR2 FQNNGV. CDR3 size: 16 residues. CDR3 protein: CASSLPGQGTRGEQYF. The CDR3 nucleotides are TGTGCCAGCAGCCTACCGGGACAGGGGACCCGTGGTGAGCAGTACTTC.

This clonotype appeared many times. The rearrangement links TRBV28 to TRBJ2-7; 8 bases line up with TRBD1. Germline V gene lookup returns CDR1 MDHEN and CDR2 SYDVKM. This CDR3 spans 16 amino acids. V gave up 5 bases and J gave up 5 bases; unmatched junction bases: 14. DNA of the CDR3: TGTGCCAGCAGTCCCCCCCCCGGACAGGGACGGAACGAGCAGTACTTC. Its translation is CASSPPPGQGRNEQYF.

The table lists this clonotype with many counts. J is TRBJ2-7 and V is TRBV2; 9 positions agree with TRBD1. The CDR3 runs 15 residues. Trimming removed 6 bases from V and 6 bases from J; junction bases left unmatched: 12. CDR1 is SNHLY, CDR2 FYNNEI, per germline. This CDR3 is CASRQAGTGYSEQYF. Written as DNA, the CDR3 is TGTGCCAGCAGACAAGCCGGGACAGGGTATAGCGAGCAGTACTTC.

In this sample, this clonotype turned up many times. The rearrangement links TRBV6-5 to TRBJ1-6; D may be TRBD1 (6 bases). CDR3 size: 14 residues. Trimming cost V 2 bases and J 10 bases, with 12 bases left between them. The germline V gene encodes CDR1 MNHEY and CDR2 SVGAGI. CDR3 region: CASSYKGGHSPLHF. Written as DNA, the CDR3 is TGTGCCAGCAGTTACAAGGGGGGTCACTCACCCCTCCACTTT.

By share of the sample, this clonotype is medium-sized. The rearrangement uses TRBV5-1 and TRBJ1-2; D gene ambiguous. In germline, CDR1 is SGHRS, CDR2 YFSETQ. CDR3 size: 13 residues. The germline V and J ends were trimmed by 0 bases and 13 bases, with 16 bases remaining between them. DNA of the CDR3: TGCGCCAGCAGCTTGGGGTTGACGGGGTGGTCCACCTTC. This gives the protein CASSLGLTGWSTF.

This clonotype was picked up many times. The chain is built from TRBV5-1 and TRBJ2-1, with 12 nucleotides matching TRBD1. Germline lookup yields CDR1 SGHRS and CDR2 YFSETQ. The CDR3 covers 16 residues. With V trimmed by 4 bases and J by 6 bases, 8 bases remained unmatched. The DNA for the CDR3 is TGCGCCAGCAGCCCAGGTTGGGACAGGGGGCTCAATGAGCAGTTCTTC. This gives the protein CASSPGWDRGLNEQFF.

V usage is TRBV28 and J usage is TRBJ2-7; TRBD2 agrees at 8 bases. The CDR3 runs to 17 residues. Trimming cost V 2 bases and J 2 bases; bases outside gene matches: 11. Germline V CDR1 and CDR2: MDHEN, SYDVKM. The CDR3 loop is CASSLELAAPDTYEQYF. Here the CDR3 DNA reads TGTGCCAGCAGTTTAGAACTAGCGGCCCCGGACACCTACGAGCAGTACTTC.

This clonotype was found many times. The chain links TRBV28 to TRBJ1-1, with D hard to call. Between the trimmed V and J ends, which lost 8 bases and 4 bases, there was a span of 17 bases. CDR1 and CDR2 from the germline V gene are MDHEN and SYDVKM. This CDR3 region has 14 residues. The CDR3 here is CASGVKGSATEAFF. For the CDR3, the DNA is TGTGCCAGCGGGGTTAAGGGATCTGCCACTGAAGCTTTCTTT.

This clonotype is medium-sized. This rearrangement joins TRBV10-3 to TRBJ2-2; D may be TRBD2 (6 bases). Germline CDR1 ENHRY, CDR2 SYGVKD. The CDR3 extends over 17 amino acids. The CDR3, as DNA: TGTGCAATCCACCCACAAGGCGGAGCGGGGAACACCGGGGAGCTGTTTTTT. The encoded protein is CAIHPQGGAGNTGELFF.